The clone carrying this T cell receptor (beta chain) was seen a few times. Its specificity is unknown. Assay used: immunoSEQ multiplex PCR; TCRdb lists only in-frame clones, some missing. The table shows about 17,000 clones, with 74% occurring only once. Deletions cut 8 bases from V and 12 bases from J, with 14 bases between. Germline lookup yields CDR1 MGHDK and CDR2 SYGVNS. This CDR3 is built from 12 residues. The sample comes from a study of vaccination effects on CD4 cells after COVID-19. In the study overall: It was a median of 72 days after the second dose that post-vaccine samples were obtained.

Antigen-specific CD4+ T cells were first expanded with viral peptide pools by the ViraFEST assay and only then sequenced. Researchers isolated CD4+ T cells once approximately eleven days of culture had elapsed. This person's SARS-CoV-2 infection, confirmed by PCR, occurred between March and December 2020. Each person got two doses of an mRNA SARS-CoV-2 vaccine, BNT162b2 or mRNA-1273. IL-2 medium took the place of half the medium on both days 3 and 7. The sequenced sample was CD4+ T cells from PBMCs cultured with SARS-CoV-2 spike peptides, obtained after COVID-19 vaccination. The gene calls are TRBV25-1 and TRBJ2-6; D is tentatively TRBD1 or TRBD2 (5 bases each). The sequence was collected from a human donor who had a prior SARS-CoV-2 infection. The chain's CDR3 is CASGGPDSVLTF. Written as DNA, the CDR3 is TGTGCCAGCGGGGGACCAGACAGCGTCCTGACTTTC.